These 17 T cell receptor beta chains came from one sample sequenced in a study of T cell changes during pregnancy in multiple sclerosis. Data came from immunoSEQ multiplex PCR; TCRdb stores just in-frame clones and leaves some out. Here the sample spans roughly 34,000 clones, roughly 90% being singletons. This sample comprised CD4+ T cells from peripheral blood mononuclear cells, obtained in the second trimester of pregnancy. The receptors stem from a female donor in good health, enrolled as a control in a pregnancy study.

The chain couples TRBV25-1 to TRBJ1-6, with D tentatively TRBD1 (6 bases). V dropped 6 bases and J dropped 10 bases, with 19 bases sitting between them. This CDR3 is built from 15 residues. Germline V gene sequence: CDR1 MGHDK, CDR2 SYGVNS. The CDR3 region is CASSDFIWGPSPLHF. The CDR3 nucleotides read TGTGCCAGCAGCGACTTCATTTGGGGGCCCTCACCCCTCCACTTT.

This chain connects TRBV6-6 to TRBJ2-5, with D perhaps TRBD1 (5 bases). CDR1 MNHNY and CDR2 SVGAGI come from the germline V gene (reference sequence). Trimming took off 6 bases at V and 4 bases at J, with 6 bases between the two ends. CDR3 size: 11 residues. DNA for the CDR3: TGTGCCAGCAGCCAGGGAGAGACCCAGTACTTC. Its protein product is CASSQGETQYF.

CDR3 nucleotides: TGTGCCAGCAGACCTTCGGGGGGCAATGAGCAGTTCTTC. This encodes CASRPSGGNEQFF. This sequence joins TRBV6-5 and TRBJ2-1, with 7 bases matching TRBD2. Trimming took 6 bases from V and 6 from J; bases not matched to a gene: 5. The CDR3 is 13 amino acids. Per the germline V gene, CDR1 is MNHEY and CDR2 is SVGAGI.

The chain carries TRBV10-3 and TRBJ2-1, with 12 bases that match TRBD2. V was pared by 0 bases and J by 7 bases, with 4 bases of the junction left unmatched. The germline CDR1 and CDR2 sequences are ENHRY and SYGVKD. This CDR3 contains 16 residues. The chain's CDR3 is CAISESTSGSMNEQFF. The DNA for the CDR3 is TGTGCCATCAGTGAGTCGACTAGCGGGAGTATGAATGAGCAGTTCTTC.

V gene TRBV5-5 combines with J gene TRBJ1-5, with a possible D match to TRBD1 (6 bases). Germline CDR1 reads SGHKS; CDR2 reads YYEKEE (reference sequence). Deletions cut 1 base from V and 0 bases from J, with 14 bases between. CDR3 size: 17 residues. CDR3 sequence: CASSLLWTAHSNQPQHF. In DNA, the CDR3 is TGTGCCAGCAGCTTGCTCTGGACAGCGCATAGCAATCAGCCCCAGCATTTT.

The J gene is TRBJ1-5, the V gene TRBV7-9; D possibly corresponds to TRBD1 (5 bases). The germline CDR1 and CDR2 sequences are SEHNR and FQNEAQ (reference sequence). The CDR3 contains 15 residues. The germline V and J ends were trimmed by 5 bases and 3 bases, with 14 bases remaining between them. In nucleotides, the CDR3 is TGTGCCAGCAGCCCGGTGGCGGGGGTCAATCAGCCCCAGCATTTT. Translating gives CASSPVAGVNQPQHF.

The chain is built from TRBV13 and TRBJ2-5; the match to TRBD2 covers 7 bases. CDR1 is PRHDT, CDR2 FYEKMQ, per germline (reference sequence). The CDR3 is 15 residues long. After removal of 5 bases from V and 2 bases from J, the junction contained 8 bases not matched to a gene. CDR3 protein: CASSVGLGIQETQYF. As DNA, the CDR3 is TGTGCCAGCAGCGTCGGACTAGGGATTCAAGAGACCCAGTACTTC.

The chain uses TRBV30 and TRBJ1-4, with 11 positions matching TRBD1. The length of the CDR3 is 16 residues. The V gene's germline CDR1 is GTSNPN and CDR2 SVGIG (reference sequence). The J segment lost 7 bases and the V segment lost 2 bases, leaving 9 bases of the junction unmatched. The CDR3 nucleotides read TGTGCCTGGAGTCAAAGGACAGGGGGCCGGGGTGAAAAACTGTTTTTT. The encoded protein is CAWSQRTGGRGEKLFF.

V and J are TRBV7-8 and TRBJ1-5; D unclear. Germline V gene lookup returns CDR1 SGHVS and CDR2 FQNEAQ. The CDR3 consists of 13 residues. Between the trimmed V and J ends, which lost 1 base and 9 bases, there was a span of 10 bases. CDR3 loop: CASSLDVTGPQHF. Here the CDR3 DNA reads TGTGCCAGCAGCTTAGACGTGACGGGGCCCCAGCATTTT.

This chain joins TRBV11-2 and TRBJ2-1, with D possibly TRBD2 on 5 matching bases. The CDR3 covers 13 residues. V was pared by 5 bases and J by 6 bases, with 11 bases between. CDR1 and CDR2 (germline): SGHAT, FQNNGV. The CDR3 reads CASSPRRGNEQFF. The CDR3 nucleotides read TGTGCCAGCAGCCCCCGTCGGGGCAATGAGCAGTTCTTC.

This chain links TRBV29-1 with TRBJ2-1, with D possibly TRBD2 on 6 matching bases. The CDR3 consists of 12 residues. The V end was cut by 7 bases, the J end by 4 bases, with 11 bases between. In germline, CDR1 is SQVTM, CDR2 ANQGSEA. CDR3 sequence: CSGTKTYNEQFF. CDR3 DNA: TGCAGCGGGACTAAAACATACAATGAGCAGTTCTTC.

CDR3 nucleotides: TGTGCCAGCAGCGTGCCTAGCGGGGACATCGAGCAGTTCTTC. Residues: CASSVPSGDIEQFF. J is TRBJ2-1 and V is TRBV7-9, with TRBD2 identical over 9 bases. V lost 5 bases, J lost 10 bases, and 9 bases stayed unmatched. This CDR3 is 14 amino acids long. Germline V gives CDR1 SEHNR, CDR2 FQNEAQ (reference sequence). Based on the CDR3 plus reference TRBV7-9 and TRBJ2-1, the full variable domain is DTGVSQNPRHKITKRGQNVTFRCDPISEHNRLYWYRQTLGQGPEFLTYFQNEAQLEKSRLLSDRFSAERPKGSFSTLEIQRTEQGDSAMYLCASSVPSGDIEQFFGPGTRLTVL.

This clone appeared a single time. J is TRBJ1-3 and V is TRBV30, with D hard to call. Deletions cut 0 bases from V and 3 bases from J, with 6 bases between. This CDR3 region has 13 residues. Germline V gene data show CDR1 as GTSNPN and CDR2 as SVGIG (reference sequence). Here the CDR3 reads CAWSVSFGNTIYF. The DNA of the CDR3 is TGTGCCTGGAGTGTAAGCTTTGGAAACACCATATATTTT.

The chain recombines TRBV5-1 with TRBJ1-1; D is perhaps TRBD1 (6 bases). Germline V gene data show CDR1 as SGHRS and CDR2 as YFSETQ. The CDR3 has 16 residues. V dropped 4 bases and J dropped 3 bases, with 19 bases sitting between them. CDR3 coding DNA: TGCGCCAGCAGCCCGAGGGGGGGCGGGGCGGACACTGAAGCTTTCTTT. Protein product: CASSPRGGGADTEAFF.

This chain uses TRBV30 with TRBJ2-3; 7 nucleotides agree with TRBD2. The CDR3 extends over 15 amino acids. Germline-derived CDR1 and CDR2 are GTSNPN and SVGIG (reference sequence). With V trimmed by 0 bases and J by 2 bases, 5 bases remained unmatched. CDR3 region: CAWSVRGRVTDTQYF. The DNA of the CDR3 is TGTGCCTGGAGTGTCCGAGGGAGGGTCACAGATACGCAGTATTTT.

The genes are TRBV19 and TRBJ1-5, with 7 nucleotides matching TRBD1. CDR1 and CDR2 from the germline V gene are LNHDA and SQIVND (reference sequence). CDR3 length: 17 residues. V gave up 6 bases and J gave up 3 bases; unmatched junction bases: 14. Here the CDR3 DNA reads TGTGCCAGTAGGGGCGGTCGTGACAGGGTCGACAATCAGCCCCAGCATTTT. Translating it yields CASRGGRDRVDNQPQHF.

The chain links TRBV5-6 to TRBJ1-5; weak D call: TRBD1 (6 bases). V lost 4 bases to trimming and J lost 3 bases, with 11 bases between them. In germline, CDR1 is SGHDT, CDR2 YYEEEE. This CDR3 spans 14 amino acids. Here the CDR3 reads CASSLPGDNQPQHF. The CDR3 DNA sequence: TGTGCCAGCAGCCTCCCAGGGGACAATCAGCCCCAGCATTTT.